A single sample is the source of the 22 T cell receptor beta chains below, sequenced in a study of human T cells and chemical hapten exposure. TCRdb analysed the RACE reads with MiXCR anew, one entry per CDR3 protein. The data contain more than 75,000 distinct CDR3 sequences, roughly a tenth of them singletons. Time point given: patch test 2, 6 weeks after DPC sensitization. Indicated treatment: therapeutic diphenylcyclopropenone sensitization with weekly scalp DPC. This sample comprised whole blood, obtained in connection with sensitization to the hapten diphenylcyclopropenone (DPC). These receptors originate from a woman aged 25 to 39 with alopecia areata. Some clones in this sample may be carry-over from other donors' samples.

This clonotype appeared a few times. The chain has TRBV28 and TRBJ1-2; D ambiguous. Germline lookup yields CDR1 MDHEN and CDR2 SYDVKM. Trimming removed 2 bases at V and 5 bases at J, with 12 bases between. The CDR3 runs to 14 residues. CDR3 nucleotide sequence: TGTGCCAGCAGTTTAACCCTCAGTTCTTATGGCTACACCTTC. This gives the protein CASSLTLSSYGYTF.

This clonotype showed up many times. This chain joins TRBV4-2 and TRBJ2-7; 8 bases align to TRBD2. This CDR3 comprises 15 residues. V lost 4 bases to trimming and J lost 6 bases; unmatched junction nucleotides: 11. Germline V lookup: CDR1 LGHNA, CDR2 YNFKEQ. The CDR3 nucleotides are TGTGCCAGCAGCCTGGAGCGGGAGCCGTACAGCGAGCAGTACTTC. Its translation is CASSLEREPYSEQYF.

The chain links TRBV12-3 or TRBV12-4 to TRBJ1-6; 8 bases line up with TRBD1. The CDR3 has 15 amino acids. The V gene end was trimmed by 5 bases and the J gene end by 7 bases; junction bases not matched to a gene: 7. The CDR3 nucleotides are TGTGCCAGCAGTAAGGGAGGACAGGGAAATTCACCCCTCCACTTT. Protein product: CASSKGGQGNSPLHF.

This clonotype was observed at least ten times. The chain links TRBV7-2 to TRBJ1-6; 7 bases line up with TRBD1. J lost 7 bases, V lost 5 bases, and 14 bases had no gene match. CDR3 length: 17 residues. The germline CDR1 and CDR2 sequences are SGHTA and FQGNSA. In nucleotides, the CDR3 is TGTGCCAGCAGCGTCCGAATGATGGGACAGAGAAATTCACCCCTCCACTTT. It yields the protein CASSVRMMGQRNSPLHF. The variable domain in full, completed from reference TRBV7-2 and TRBJ1-6, reads GAGVSQSPSNKVTEKGKDVELRCDPISGHTALYWYRQSLGQGLEFLIYFQGNSAPDKSGLPSDRFSAERTGGSVSTLTIQRTQQEDSAVYLCASSVRMMGQRNSPLHFGNGTRLTVT.

Ten or more counts support this clonotype. This chain connects TRBV28 to TRBJ1-5; tentative D call: TRBD1 (5 bases). The V and J ends lost 6 bases and 2 bases respectively, with 17 bases between them. This CDR3 region has 16 residues. Germline assignment: CDR1 MDHEN and CDR2 SYDVKM. The CDR3: CASSRTQGRGNQPQHF. The DNA for the CDR3 is TGTGCCAGCAGCAGAACCCAGGGACGGGGCAATCAGCCCCAGCATTTT. Full variable domain (outside the CDR3, taken from reference TRBV28 and TRBJ1-5): DVKVTQSSRYLVKRTGEKVFLECVQDMDHENMFWYRQDPGLGLRLIYFSYDVKMKEKGDIPEGYSVSREKKERFSLILESASTNQTSMYLCASSRTQGRGNQPQHFGDGTRLSIL.

This clonotype was counted ten times or more. The V gene is TRBV19, the J gene TRBJ2-1; 9 nucleotides align to TRBD2. Germline values: CDR1 LNHDA, CDR2 SQIVND (reference sequence). This CDR3 region has 15 residues. Losses at the gene ends were 8 bases for V and 5 bases for J; bases not matched to a gene: 10. CDR3 in DNA: TGTGCCAGTCTCACGGGGCTAGCGGGGAACAATGAGCAGTTCTTC. It codes for CASLTGLAGNNEQFF.

The sample holds many counts of this clonotype. V usage is TRBV6-5 and J usage is TRBJ2-5; D perhaps matches TRBD2 (6 bases). CDR3 length: 16 amino acids. The V end lost 5 bases, the J end lost 7 bases, and 23 bases lay between the germline ends. The germline V gene has CDR1 MNHEY and CDR2 SVGAGI. CDR3 residues: CASSTVPGLTLGTQYF. The CDR3 region has the DNA TGTGCCAGCAGTACCGTCCCGGGACTGACCCTAGGGACCCAGTACTTC.

This clonotype was detected ten times or more. The rearrangement joins TRBV18 to TRBJ2-3; D ambiguous. The CDR3 totals 13 residues. The V and J ends lost 0 bases and 6 bases respectively, with 7 bases between them. Germline V gives CDR1 KGHSH, CDR2 LQKENI. CDR3: CASSPPSTDTQYF. The CDR3 nucleotides are TGTGCCAGCTCACCACCCTCTACCGATACGCAGTATTTT. Full variable domain (outside the CDR3, taken from reference TRBV18 and TRBJ2-3): NAGVMQNPRHLVRRRGQEARLRCSPMKGHSHVYWYRQLPEEGLKFMVYLQKENIIDESGMPKERFSAEFPKEGPSILRIQQVVRGDSAAYFCASSPPSTDTQYFGPGTRLTVL.

This chain connects TRBV10-2 to TRBJ1-4, with D unresolved. V dropped 6 bases and J dropped 0 bases, with 2 bases sitting between them. Germline CDR1 reads WSHSY; CDR2 reads SAAADI. The length of the CDR3 is 12 residues. CDR3 residues: CASRATNEKLFF. The CDR3 region has the DNA TGCGCCAGCAGGGCAACTAATGAAAAACTGTTTTTT.

This clonotype was detected many times. The V gene is TRBV29-1, the J gene TRBJ2-7, with D possibly TRBD1 on 6 matching bases. This CDR3 contains 11 residues. V was clipped by 2 bases and J by 6 bases, with 8 bases between them. CDR1 and CDR2 from the germline V gene are SQVTM and ANQGSEA. The CDR3 DNA reads as TGCAGCGTTGAAAGGGGGTCCGAGCAGTACTTC. Its translation: CSVERGSEQYF.

In the case of this clonotype: This CDR3 is missing its conserved last phenylalanine or tryptophan, likely due to a read error. Because the CDR3's place on the DNA is in doubt, the DNA is left out and the CDR3 is given as listed by TCRdb. The rearrangement links TRBV6-2 or TRBV6-3 to TRBJ2-3; the DNA was not compared with TRBD1, the D call given in the table. Termini included, the CDR3 measures 10 amino acids. CDR1 and CDR2 (germline): MNHEY, SVGEGT. The chain's CDR3 is CASTRKGPDV.

This clonotype was detected ten times or more. The chain combines TRBV5-4 with TRBJ2-7, with D hard to call. Trimming removed 3 bases from V and 4 bases from J, with 5 bases in between. CDR3 length equals 11 residues. The germline V gene encodes CDR1 SGHNT and CDR2 YYREEE (reference sequence). The CDR3 coding sequence is TGTGCCAGCAGCTCACAGTACGAGCAGTACTTC. Translating it yields CASSSQYEQYF.

The chain is built from TRBV29-1 and TRBJ2-3; D unresolved. Germline CDR1 and CDR2: SQVTM and ANQGSEA. V lost 5 bases and J lost 1, with 7 bases in between. The CDR3 has 12 residues. The CDR3 here is CSVSDRTDTQYF. In DNA form, the CDR3 reads TGCAGCGTTTCCGATCGCACAGATACGCAGTATTTT.

This clonotype appeared many times. V is TRBV29-1 and J is TRBJ2-5, with D possibly called TRBD1 or TRBD2 (6 bases each). The germline V gene has CDR1 SQVTM and CDR2 ANQGSEA. The V and J ends lost 7 bases and 6 bases respectively, with 18 bases between them. The CDR3 totals 13 residues. CDR3 amino acids: CSAYAGGAKTQYF. The CDR3 DNA sequence: TGCAGCGCTTATGCCGGGGGCGCGAAGACCCAGTACTTC.

This clonotype came up many times. This chain links TRBV12-3 or TRBV12-4 with TRBJ2-5; either TRBD1 or TRBD2 may supply D (5 bases each). The V end was cut by 2 bases, the J end by 0 bases, with 10 bases between. This CDR3 is 15 amino acids long. CDR3 nucleotides: TGTGCCAGCAGTTTATTCGAGGGGAACCAAGAGACCCAGTACTTC. Translation gives CASSLFEGNQETQYF.

This clonotype was picked up many times. The V and J genes are TRBV12-3 or TRBV12-4 and TRBJ2-2; D unclear. The CDR3 contains 14 residues. Trimming removed 2 bases at V and 6 bases at J, with 10 bases between. CDR3 loop: CASSLQEGAGELFF. The CDR3 nucleotides are TGTGCCAGCAGTTTACAGGAAGGCGCCGGGGAGCTGTTTTTT.

This clonotype was observed at least ten times. The chain links TRBV12-3 or TRBV12-4 to TRBJ1-4; the match to TRBD1 covers 11 bases. CDR3 length: 16 amino acids. V lost 8 bases, J lost 5 bases, and 10 bases stayed unmatched. As DNA, the CDR3 is TGTGCCAGCGGACGGACAGGGGGCGCCCTGAATGAAAAACTGTTTTTT. The encoded protein is CASGRTGGALNEKLFF.

The rearrangement uses TRBV5-1 and TRBJ2-7, with TRBD1 identical over 10 bases. Germline V gene sequence: CDR1 SGHRS, CDR2 YFSETQ. V dropped 3 bases and J dropped 0; count of bases not matched to a gene: 3. This CDR3 contains 15 residues. CDR3 loop: CASSSRQGASYEQYF. The CDR3 region has the DNA TGCGCCAGCAGCTCTAGACAGGGGGCCTCCTACGAGCAGTACTTC. Supplemented by reference TRBV5-1 and TRBJ2-7, the full variable domain reads KAGVTQTPRYLIKTRGQQVTLSCSPISGHRSVSWYQQTPGQGLQFLFEYFSETQRNKGNFPGRFSGRQFSNSRSEMNVSTLELGDSALYLCASSSRQGASYEQYFGPGTRLTVT.

This clonotype was detected ten times or more. The rearrangement joins TRBV11-2 to TRBJ2-7; TRBD2 aligns across 8 bases. V lost 8 bases to trimming and J lost 2 bases; unmatched junction nucleotides: 11. The CDR3 is 15 amino acids. Germline-derived CDR1 and CDR2 are SGHAT and FQNNGV. The CDR3 protein is CASLNGGEGPYEQYF. CDR3 coding DNA: TGTGCCAGCTTAAACGGGGGGGAGGGCCCCTACGAGCAGTACTTC.

There are many counts of this clonotype. The rearrangement uses TRBV27 and TRBJ1-3; D is ambiguous. The germline gives CDR1 MNHEY, CDR2 SMNVEV (reference sequence). CDR3 length: 14 amino acids. The V gene lost 7 bases and the J gene lost 0 bases, with 10 bases spanning the gap. The DNA of the CDR3 is TGTGCCAGCAAGAAATTGAGCTCTGGAAACACCATATATTTT. This translates into CASKKLSSGNTIYF.

This clonotype was found many times. The rearrangement uses TRBV6-8 and TRBJ1-3; maybe TRBD1 (6 bases). The CDR3 is 16 residues long. Trimming left V 0 bases short and J 3 bases short, with 12 bases between. Germline V lookup: CDR1 MNHGY, CDR2 SAAAGT. The CDR3 sequence: CASSYSDSYFGNTIYF. CDR3 DNA: TGTGCCAGCAGTTACTCGGACAGTTACTTTGGAAACACCATATATTTT.

This clonotype was recorded many times. This chain connects TRBV10-3 to TRBJ2-5; 9 bases are shared with TRBD2. With 0 bases clipped from V and 4 bases from J, the junction kept 6 bases outside the gene matches. Germline V gene sequence: CDR1 ENHRY, CDR2 SYGVKD. This CDR3 has 16 residues. CDR3 sequence (DNA): TGTGCCATCAGTGAGTCGCTAGCGGGATCCCCAGAGACCCAGTACTTC. Protein product: CAISESLAGSPETQYF.